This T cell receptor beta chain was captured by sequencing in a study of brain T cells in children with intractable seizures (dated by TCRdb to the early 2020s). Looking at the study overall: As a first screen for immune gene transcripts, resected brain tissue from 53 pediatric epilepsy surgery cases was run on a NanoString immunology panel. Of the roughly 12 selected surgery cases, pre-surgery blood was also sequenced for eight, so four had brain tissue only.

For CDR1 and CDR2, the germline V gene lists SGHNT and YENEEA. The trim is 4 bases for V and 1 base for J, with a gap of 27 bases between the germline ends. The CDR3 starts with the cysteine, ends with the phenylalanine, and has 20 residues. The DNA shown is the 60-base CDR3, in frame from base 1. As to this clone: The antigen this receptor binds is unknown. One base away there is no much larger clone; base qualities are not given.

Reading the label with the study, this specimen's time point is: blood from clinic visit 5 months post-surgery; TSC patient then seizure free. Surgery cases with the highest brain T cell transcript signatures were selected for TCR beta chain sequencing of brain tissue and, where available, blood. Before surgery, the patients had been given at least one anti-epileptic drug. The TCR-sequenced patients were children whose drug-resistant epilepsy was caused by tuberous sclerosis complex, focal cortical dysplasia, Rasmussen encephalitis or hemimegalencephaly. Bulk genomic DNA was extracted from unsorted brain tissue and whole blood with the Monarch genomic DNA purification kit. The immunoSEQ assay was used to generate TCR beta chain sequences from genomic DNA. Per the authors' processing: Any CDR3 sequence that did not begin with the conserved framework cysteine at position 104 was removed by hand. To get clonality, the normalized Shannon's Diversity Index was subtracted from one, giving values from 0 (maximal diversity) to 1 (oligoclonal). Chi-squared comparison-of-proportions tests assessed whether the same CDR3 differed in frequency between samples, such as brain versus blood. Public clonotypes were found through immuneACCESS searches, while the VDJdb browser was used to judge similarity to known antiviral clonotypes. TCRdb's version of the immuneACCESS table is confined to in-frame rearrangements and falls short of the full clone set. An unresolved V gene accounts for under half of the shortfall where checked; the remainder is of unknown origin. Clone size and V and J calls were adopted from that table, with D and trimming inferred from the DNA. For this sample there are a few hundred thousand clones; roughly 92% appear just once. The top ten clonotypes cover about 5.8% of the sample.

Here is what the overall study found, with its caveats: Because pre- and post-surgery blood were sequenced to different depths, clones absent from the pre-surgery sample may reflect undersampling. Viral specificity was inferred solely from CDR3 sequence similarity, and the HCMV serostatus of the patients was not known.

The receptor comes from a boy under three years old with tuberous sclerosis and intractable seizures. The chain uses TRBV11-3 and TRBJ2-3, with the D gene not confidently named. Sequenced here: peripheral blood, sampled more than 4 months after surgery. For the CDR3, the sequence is CASSSDNPPRLRWGTDTQYF. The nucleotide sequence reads TGTGCCAGCAGCTCCGATAACCCCCCCCGACTCAGATGGGGCACAGATACGCAGTATTTT.